This entry lists 25 T cell receptor beta chains sequenced from one sample in a study of radiotherapy plus CTLA-4 blockade in lung cancer. This table comes from immunoSEQ multiplex PCR, and its TCRdb copy is limited to in-frame clones, with some not included. The data show some 110,000 clones, around 85% seen once. The sample consisted of peripheral blood, taken from a patient treated with radiotherapy plus ipilimumab. These receptor sequences come from a human donor with non-small cell lung cancer that progressed on radiotherapy plus ipilimumab. Some clones in this sample may be carry-over from other donors' samples.

V and J are TRBV29-1 and TRBJ2-7, with D perhaps matching TRBD2 (6 bases). The CDR3 has 15 amino acids. In germline, CDR1 is SQVTM, CDR2 ANQGSEA. The V gene lost 6 bases and the J gene lost 1 base, with 19 bases spanning the gap. This CDR3 reads CSVLRLEGRSYEQYF. CDR3 nucleotides: TGCAGCGTACTCCGGTTGGAGGGACGATCCTACGAGCAGTACTTC.

V usage is TRBV30 and J usage is TRBJ1-1; D is unclear. V was trimmed by 3 bases and J by 3 bases, leaving 5 bases between them. The CDR3 spans 11 residues. The germline V gene encodes CDR1 GTSNPN and CDR2 SVGIG (reference sequence). CDR3 in amino acids: CAWSGYTEAFF. In DNA, the CDR3 is TGTGCCTGGAGCGGGTACACTGAAGCTTTCTTT.

The rearrangement uses TRBV4-3 and TRBJ2-6; a weak D match, TRBD1 (5 bases). In germline, CDR1 is LGHNA, CDR2 YSLEER. The CDR3 contains 16 residues. The ends were cut back, 4 bases at V and 2 bases at J, with 12 bases in the middle. The CDR3 DNA is TGCGCCAGCAGCCTGTTTTCCAGGGCTGGGGCCAACGTCCTGACTTTC. This encodes CASSLFSRAGANVLTF.

A note on this clone: Additional DNA sequences in this sample encode the identical CDR3. The chain has TRBV15 and TRBJ1-3; D call uncertain. This CDR3 is 17 amino acids long. Per germline, CDR1 LNHNV and CDR2 YYDKDF (reference sequence). Trimming took off 0 bases at V and 4 bases at J, with 16 bases between the two ends. The CDR3 here is CATSRDTQRLYGNTIYF. The CDR3 bases are TGTGCCACCAGCAGAGATACGCAGCGGTTGTACGGAAACACCATATATTTT. The full variable domain, in which reference TRBV15 and TRBJ1-3 provide the parts outside the CDR3, is DAMVIQNPRYQVTQFGKPVTLSCSQTLNHNVMYWYQQKSSQAPKLLFHYYDKDFNNEADTPDNFQSRRPNTSFCFLDIRSPGLGDTAMYLCATSRDTQRLYGNTIYFGEGSWLTVV.

The chain recombines TRBV12-2 with TRBJ2-5. TRBV12-2 is given as a pseudogene. The CDR3 consists of 14 residues. CDR3 region: CASRRLGSQETQYF. For the CDR3, the DNA is TGTGCAAGTCGCCGCCTAGGGTCGCAAGAGACCCAGTACTTC.

The chain uses TRBV7-3 and TRBJ1-2; no clear D. Germline V gene lookup returns CDR1 SGHTA and CDR2 FQGTGA. The length of the CDR3 is 15 residues. Deletions cut 5 bases from V and 1 base from J, with 14 bases between. The CDR3 protein is CASSLTPTLNYGYTF. The CDR3 DNA sequence: TGTGCCAGCAGCCTCACCCCGACCCTTAACTATGGCTACACCTTC.

The V and J genes are TRBV6-5 and TRBJ2-5, with 8 bases matching TRBD2. Trimming took 2 bases from V and 1 from J; bases not matched to a gene: 6. Germline V gene sequence: CDR1 MNHEY, CDR2 SVGAGI. CDR3 size: 16 residues. CDR3 residues: CASSYAGTRIQETQYF. CDR3 bases: TGTGCCAGCAGTTACGCCGGGACTAGGATCCAAGAGACCCAGTACTTC.

V and J are TRBV2 and TRBJ2-3; 7 bases agree with TRBD2. V gave up 6 bases and J gave up 6 bases; unmatched junction bases: 12. Looked up from germline, CDR1 is SNHLY and CDR2 is FYNNEI. The CDR3 sequence is 15 residues long. The CDR3 loop is CASRTSLESSDTQYF. The CDR3 region has the DNA TGTGCCAGCAGGACTAGCCTGGAGAGTTCGGATACGCAGTATTTT.

The V gene is TRBV6-5, the J gene TRBJ2-3; D not resolved. V gave up 2 bases and J gave up 2 bases, with 8 bases separating them. CDR3 length equals 14 residues. Germline loops: CDR1 MNHEY, CDR2 SVGAGI. CDR3 nucleotides: TGTGCCAGCAGTTACCGGCCCTTCACAGATACGCAGTATTTT. Its translation: CASSYRPFTDTQYF.

The V and J genes are TRBV9 and TRBJ2-2; D remains unclear. The CDR3 is made up of 12 amino acids. V lost 7 bases and J 4 bases, leaving 8 bases between the germline ends. CDR1 SGDLS and CDR2 YYNGEE come from the germline V gene. The CDR3 coding sequence is TGTGCCAGCGGACGTAGCACCGGGGAGCTGTTTTTT. As protein: CASGRSTGELFF.

The gene calls are TRBV5-1 and TRBJ2-7, with TRBD1 as a possible D gene (5 bases). The CDR3 is 15 amino acids. Germline lookup yields CDR1 SGHRS and CDR2 YFSETQ. V gave up 1 base and J gave up 0 bases, with 11 bases separating them. In DNA form, the CDR3 reads TGCGCCAGCAGCTTGCGGCCGACAGCCTCCTACGAGCAGTACTTC. This codes for CASSLRPTASYEQYF.

J is TRBJ1-1 and V is TRBV4-3; no clear D. The V end was cut by 2 bases, the J end by 2 bases, with 12 bases between. Germline CDR1 and CDR2: LGHNA and YSLEER. There are 15 residues in the CDR3. The CDR3 protein is CASSQLTAANTEAFF. CDR3 DNA: TGCGCCAGCAGCCAATTGACGGCAGCTAACACTGAAGCTTTCTTT.

V gene TRBV30 combines with J gene TRBJ2-1; 8 nucleotides align to TRBD1. There are 15 residues in the CDR3. V trimming: 1 base; J trimming: 4 bases; junction bases outside the gene matches: 6. Germline CDR1 reads GTSNPN; CDR2 reads SVGIG (reference sequence). CDR3: CAWSGAGGYYNEQFF. CDR3 DNA: TGTGCCTGGAGTGGGGCAGGGGGCTATTACAATGAGCAGTTCTTC. The variable domain in full, completed from reference TRBV30 and TRBJ2-1, reads SQTIHQWPATLVQPVGSPLSLECTVEGTSNPNLYWYRQAAGRGLQLLFYSVGIGQISSEVPQNLSASRPQDRQFILSSKKLLLSDSGFYLCAWSGAGGYYNEQFFGPGTRLTVL.

The chain is built from TRBV7-9 and TRBJ1-1; D might be TRBD1 (5 bases). The CDR3 length is 16 residues. Trimming shortened V by 10 bases and J by 0 bases, and 21 bases separated the two germline ends. In germline, CDR1 is SEHNR, CDR2 FQNEAQ (reference sequence). CDR3: CANPLPDRSLNTEAFF. CDR3 DNA: TGTGCCAACCCGCTTCCCGACAGAAGTTTGAACACTGAAGCTTTCTTT.

The gene calls are TRBV5-1 and TRBJ2-3, with D possibly being TRBD1 or TRBD2 (5 bases each). The CDR3 length is 14 residues. Germline V gene lookup returns CDR1 SGHRS and CDR2 YFSETQ. Trimming pared 6 bases from V and 3 bases from J, leaving 14 bases between. The CDR3 spells CASTTGAVTDTQYF. CDR3 nucleotide sequence: TGCGCCAGCACCACCGGGGCCGTGACAGATACGCAGTATTTT.

In DNA form, the CDR3 reads TGCAGCGTGCAAAGCATAGGGGGGTCTAATGAAAAACTGTTTTTT. This encodes CSVQSIGGSNEKLFF. The chain employs TRBV29-1 and TRBJ1-4; a possible D gene is TRBD1 (6 bases). Trimming removed 6 bases from V and 3 bases from J, with 17 bases in between. In germline, CDR1 is SQVTM, CDR2 ANQGSEA. The CDR3 loop spans 15 amino acids. Full variable domain (missing parts from reference TRBV29-1 and TRBJ1-4): SAVISQKPSRDICQRGTSLTIQCQVDSQVTMMFWYRQQPGQSLTLIATANQGSEATYESGFVIDKFPISRPNLTFSTLTVSNMSPEDSSIYLCSVQSIGGSNEKLFFGSGTQLSVL.

V and J are TRBV5-1 and TRBJ2-3; D possibly matches TRBD1 or TRBD2 (6 bases each). The CDR3 is 16 residues long. Trimming left V 4 bases short and J 6 bases short, with 21 bases between. Germline V lookup: CDR1 SGHRS, CDR2 YFSETQ. CDR3 in DNA: TGCGCCAGCAGCCCTCTGACTAGGGGGATGGGGGATACGCAGTATTTT. Translation: CASSPLTRGMGDTQYF.

This clone has only one observation. The gene calls are TRBV4-3 and TRBJ2-5, with D perhaps assigned TRBD1 or TRBD2 (5 bases each). This CDR3 spans 14 amino acids. The V end was cut by 4 bases, the J end by 2 bases, with 11 bases between. Germline V lookup: CDR1 LGHNA, CDR2 YSLEER. The CDR3 sequence is CASSLGRLQETQYF. Here the CDR3 DNA reads TGCGCCAGCAGCCTGGGACGGCTTCAAGAGACCCAGTACTTC.

The V call is TRBV5-1, the J call TRBJ2-3; 7 bases are shared with TRBD1. Germline V CDR1 and CDR2: SGHRS, YFSETQ. V shed 4 bases and J 4 bases; nucleotides not matched to a gene: 9. CDR3 size: 15 residues. The CDR3, as DNA: TGCGCCAGCAGCACTACCGCCGGACAGGCAGATACGCAGTATTTT. Translation: CASSTTAGQADTQYF.

This clone is a singleton in its sample. The V call is TRBV5-1, the J call TRBJ2-3; D is unresolved. With 4 bases removed from V and 6 bases from J, the gap between germline ends came to 18 bases. Germline-derived CDR1 and CDR2 are SGHRS and YFSETQ. The CDR3 length is 15 residues. The CDR3 region has the DNA TGCGCCAGCAGCCCCCCTTCGGCTAGTAGGGATACGCAGTATTTT. This gives the protein CASSPPSASRDTQYF.

The V call is TRBV7-2, the J call TRBJ1-1; D possibly corresponds to TRBD1 (6 bases). Germline V CDR1 and CDR2: SGHTA, FQGNSA. Trimming took 6 bases from V and 0 from J, leaving 17 bases between them. The CDR3 covers 16 residues. This CDR3 reads CASRGAVGALNTEAFF. The CDR3 bases are TGTGCCAGCAGGGGGGCTGTGGGTGCATTGAACACTGAAGCTTTCTTT. Full variable domain (outside the CDR3, taken from reference TRBV7-2 and TRBJ1-1): GAGVSQSPSNKVTEKGKDVELRCDPISGHTALYWYRQSLGQGLEFLIYFQGNSAPDKSGLPSDRFSAERTGGSVSTLTIQRTQQEDSAVYLCASRGAVGALNTEAFFGQGTRLTVV.

On this clone: One end of the junction is discordant with germline, which a read error may explain. The chain is built from TRBV7-7 and TRBJ2-1, with TRBD1 as a possible D gene (6 bases). Germline CDR1 and CDR2: SSHAT and FNYEAQ (reference sequence). The CDR3 covers 14 residues. DNA for the CDR3: TGTGCTAGCAGCCAGGGACACCTTGGGAATGAGCAGTTCTTC. Its translation: CASSQGHLGNEQFF. Filled out from reference TRBV7-7 and TRBJ2-1, the complete variable domain reads GAGVSQSPRYKVTKRGQDVTLRCDPISSHATLYWYQQALGQGPEFLTYFNYEAQPDKSGLPSDRFSAERPEGSISTLTIQRTEQRDSAMYRCASSQGHLGNEQFFGPGTRLTVL.

This chain uses TRBV5-4 with TRBJ1-4; TRBD1 might be the D (5 bases). Trimming shortened V by 3 bases and J by 1 base, and 7 bases separated the two germline ends. The CDR3 runs to 14 residues. The germline V gene has CDR1 SGHNT and CDR2 YYREEE (reference sequence). CDR3 sequence reads: CASSSTVTNEKLFF. Written as DNA, the CDR3 is TGTGCCAGCAGCTCGACAGTAACTAATGAAAAACTGTTTTTT.

The rearrangement uses TRBV9 and TRBJ2-2; TRBD1 might be the D (5 bases). Germline V gene data show CDR1 as SGDLS and CDR2 as YYNGEE. The V end lost 2 bases, the J end lost 3 bases, and 14 bases lay between the germline ends. This CDR3 contains 16 residues. CDR3 DNA: TGTGCCAGCAGCGTGGGGCCACACCCGGACACCGGGGAGCTGTTTTTT. Encoded protein: CASSVGPHPDTGELFF.

This chain joins TRBV11-2 and TRBJ1-1; D might be TRBD1 (6 bases). The CDR3 runs 15 residues. Trimming removed 3 bases from V and 2 bases from J, with 13 bases in between. In germline, CDR1 is SGHAT, CDR2 FQNNGV. CDR3: CASSLLQGGNTEAFF. The CDR3 DNA is TGTGCCAGCAGCTTGCTACAGGGTGGAAACACTGAAGCTTTCTTT.